This TCR beta chain was captured by sequencing in a study of shared clonotypes between healthy human individuals. The method was immunoSEQ multiplex PCR; TCRdb's version includes in-frame clones alone and lacks a portion of them. The sample shows roughly 1,000,000 clones, around 82% of them seen only once. V lost 5 bases and J lost 0, with 29 bases in between. Germline V gene data show CDR1 as SGHVS and CDR2 as FQNEAQ. There are 20 residues in the CDR3. This rearrangement joins TRBV7-8 to TRBJ2-7; the D gene could be TRBD1 or TRBD2 (6 bases each). The sequence was collected from a man between 18 and 29 years old in good health. Some clones in this sample may be carry-over from other donors' samples. The sequencing input was memory CD4+ T cells from PBMCs. Indicated subset: CD45RA-negative fraction. This CDR3 is CASSLRRSGDLGLTSYEQYF. Here the CDR3 DNA reads TGTGCCAGCAGCCTACGTCGGTCAGGGGACTTAGGTCTAACCTCCTACGAGCAGTACTTC.